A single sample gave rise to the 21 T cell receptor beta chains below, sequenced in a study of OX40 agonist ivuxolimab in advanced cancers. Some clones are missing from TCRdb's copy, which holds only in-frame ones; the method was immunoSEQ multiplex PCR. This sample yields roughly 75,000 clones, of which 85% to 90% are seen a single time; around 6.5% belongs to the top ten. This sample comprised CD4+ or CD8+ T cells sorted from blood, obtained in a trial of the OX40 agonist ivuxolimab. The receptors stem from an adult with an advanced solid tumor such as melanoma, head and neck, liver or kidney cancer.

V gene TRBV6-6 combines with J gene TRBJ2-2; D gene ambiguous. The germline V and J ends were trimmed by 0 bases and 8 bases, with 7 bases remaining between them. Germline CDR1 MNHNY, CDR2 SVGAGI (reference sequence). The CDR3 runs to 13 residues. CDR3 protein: CASSYSWGGELFF. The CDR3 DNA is TGTGCCAGCAGTTACTCGTGGGGAGGGGAGCTGTTTTTT.

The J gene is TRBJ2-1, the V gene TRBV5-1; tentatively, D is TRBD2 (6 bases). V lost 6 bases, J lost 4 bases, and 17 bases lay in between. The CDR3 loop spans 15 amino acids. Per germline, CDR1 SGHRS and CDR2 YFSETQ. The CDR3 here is CASTLLAPPYNEQFF. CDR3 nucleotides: TGCGCCAGCACCCTGCTAGCGCCCCCTTACAATGAGCAGTTCTTC.

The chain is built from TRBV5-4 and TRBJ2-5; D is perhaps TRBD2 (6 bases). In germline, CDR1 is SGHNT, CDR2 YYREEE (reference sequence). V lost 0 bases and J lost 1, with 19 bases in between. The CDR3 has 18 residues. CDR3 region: CASSLGVDYTATQETQYF. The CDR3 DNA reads TGTGCCAGCAGCTTGGGTGTGGACTATACCGCCACCCAAGAGACCCAGTACTTC.

The CDR3 DNA is TGTGCCAGCAGTTTGGGCGGGGGCCAGCCCCAGCATTTT. This translates into CASSLGGGQPQHF. V gene TRBV27 combines with J gene TRBJ1-5; a weak D match, TRBD1 (6 bases). Germline V lookup: CDR1 MNHEY, CDR2 SMNVEV (reference sequence). The CDR3 covers 13 residues. Trimming took off 3 bases at V and 7 bases at J, with 10 bases between the two ends.

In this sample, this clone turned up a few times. The CDR3 DNA reads as TGTGCCAGCAGTCCCCTGGCTAATGAAAAACTGTTTTTT. Residues: CASSPLANEKLFF. The chain joins TRBV27 to TRBJ1-4; no definite D call. The V gene lost 5 bases and the J gene lost 3 bases, with 7 bases spanning the gap. Germline-derived CDR1 and CDR2 are MNHEY and SMNVEV (reference sequence). CDR3 length: 13 amino acids. The full variable domain, in which reference TRBV27 and TRBJ1-4 provide the parts outside the CDR3, is EAQVTQNPRYLITVTGKKLTVTCSQNMNHEYMSWYRQDPGLGLRQIYYSMNVEVTDKGDVPEGYKVSRKEKRNFPLILESPSPNQTSLYFCASSPLANEKLFFGSGTQLSVL.

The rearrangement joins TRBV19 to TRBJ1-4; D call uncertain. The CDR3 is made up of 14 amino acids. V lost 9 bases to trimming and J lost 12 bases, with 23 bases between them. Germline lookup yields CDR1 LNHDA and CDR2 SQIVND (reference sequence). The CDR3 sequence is CASTRSGSLQELFF. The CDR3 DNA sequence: TGTGCCAGCACACGCTCCGGGTCCCTTCAGGAACTGTTTTTT. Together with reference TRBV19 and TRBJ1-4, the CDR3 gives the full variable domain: DGGITQSPKYLFRKEGQNVTLSCEQNLNHDAMYWYRQDPGQGLRLIYYSQIVNDFQKGDIAEGYSVSREKKESFPLTVTSAQKNPTAFYLCASTRSGSLQELFFGSGTQLSVL.

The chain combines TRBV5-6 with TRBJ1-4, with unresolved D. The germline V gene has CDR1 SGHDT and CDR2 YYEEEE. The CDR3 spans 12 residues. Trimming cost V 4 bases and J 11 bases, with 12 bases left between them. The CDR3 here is CASSDASGKLFF. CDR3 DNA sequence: TGTGCCAGCAGCGATGCGTCTGGGAAACTGTTTTTT.

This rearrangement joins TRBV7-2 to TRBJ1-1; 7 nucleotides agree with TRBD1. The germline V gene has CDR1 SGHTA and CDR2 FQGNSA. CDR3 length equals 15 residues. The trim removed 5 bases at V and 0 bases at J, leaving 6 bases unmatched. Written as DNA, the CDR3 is TGTGCCAGCAGCACCCACAGGGGAATGAACACTGAAGCTTTCTTT. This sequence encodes CASSTHRGMNTEAFF.

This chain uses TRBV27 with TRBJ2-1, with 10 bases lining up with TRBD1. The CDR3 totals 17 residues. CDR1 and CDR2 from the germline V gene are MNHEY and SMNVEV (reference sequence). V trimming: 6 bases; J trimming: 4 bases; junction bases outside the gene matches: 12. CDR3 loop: CASSLSRQGASYNEQFF. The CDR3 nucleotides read TGTGCCAGCAGCCTCTCCCGACAGGGGGCGTCTTACAATGAGCAGTTCTTC.

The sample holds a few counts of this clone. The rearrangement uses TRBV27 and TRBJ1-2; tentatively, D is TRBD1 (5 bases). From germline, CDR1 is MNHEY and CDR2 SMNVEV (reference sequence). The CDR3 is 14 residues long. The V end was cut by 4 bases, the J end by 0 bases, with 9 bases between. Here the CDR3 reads CASSSSRANYGYTF. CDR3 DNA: TGTGCCAGCAGTTCCTCCAGGGCTAACTATGGCTACACCTTC.

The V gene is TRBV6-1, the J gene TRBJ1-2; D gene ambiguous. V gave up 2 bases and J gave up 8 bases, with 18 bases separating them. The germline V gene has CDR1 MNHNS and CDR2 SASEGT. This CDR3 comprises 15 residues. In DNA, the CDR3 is TGTGCCAGCAGTGAAAGTCCCCCCTCCTGGGAGGGCTACACCTTC. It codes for CASSESPPSWEGYTF.

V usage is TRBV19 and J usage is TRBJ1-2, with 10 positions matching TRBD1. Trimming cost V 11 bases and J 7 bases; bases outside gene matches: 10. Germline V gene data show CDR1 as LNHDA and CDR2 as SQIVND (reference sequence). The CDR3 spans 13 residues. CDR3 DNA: TGTGCCGGATCGGCCAGGACAGGGGGTGGCTACACCTTC. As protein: CAGSARTGGGYTF. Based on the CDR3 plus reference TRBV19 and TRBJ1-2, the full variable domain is DGGITQSPKYLFRKEGQNVTLSCEQNLNHDAMYWYRQDPGQGLRLIYYSQIVNDFQKGDIAEGYSVSREKKESFPLTVTSAQKNPTAFYLCAGSARTGGGYTFGSGTRLTVV.

The chain's CDR3 is CASSLDRGYEQYF. CDR3 bases: TGTGCCAGCAGTTTAGACAGGGGCTACGAGCAGTACTTC. The chain links TRBV27 to TRBJ2-7, with 8 bases that match TRBD1. After removal of 2 bases from V and 3 bases from J, the junction contained 0 bases not matched to a gene. Per the germline V gene, CDR1 is MNHEY and CDR2 is SMNVEV (reference sequence). The CDR3 runs 13 residues.

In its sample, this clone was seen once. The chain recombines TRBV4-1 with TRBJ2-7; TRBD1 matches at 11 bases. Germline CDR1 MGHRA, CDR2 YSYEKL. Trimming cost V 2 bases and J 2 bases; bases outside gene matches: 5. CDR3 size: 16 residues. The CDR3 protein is CASSQIMGQGAYEQYF. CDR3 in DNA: TGCGCCAGCAGCCAAATAATGGGACAGGGGGCCTACGAGCAGTACTTC.

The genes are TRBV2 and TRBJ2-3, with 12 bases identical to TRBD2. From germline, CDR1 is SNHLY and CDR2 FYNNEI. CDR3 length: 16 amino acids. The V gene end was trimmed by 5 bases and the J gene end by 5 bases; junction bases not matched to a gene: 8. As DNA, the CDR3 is TGTGCCAGCAGTAGAGGACTAGCGGGAAGTAAAGATACGCAGTATTTT. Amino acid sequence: CASSRGLAGSKDTQYF. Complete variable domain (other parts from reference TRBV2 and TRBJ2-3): EPEVTQTPSHQVTQMGQEVILRCVPISNHLYFYWYRQILGQKVEFLVSFYNNEISEKSEIFDDQFSVERPDGSNFTLKIRSTKLEDSAMYFCASSRGLAGSKDTQYFGPGTRLTVL.

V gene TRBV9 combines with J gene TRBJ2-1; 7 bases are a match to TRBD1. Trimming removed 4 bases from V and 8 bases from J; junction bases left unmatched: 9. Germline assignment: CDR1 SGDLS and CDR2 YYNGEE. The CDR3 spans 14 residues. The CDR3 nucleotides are TGTGCCAGCAGCCCCATAGGGGGCGCGCATGAGCAGTTCTTC. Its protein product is CASSPIGGAHEQFF.

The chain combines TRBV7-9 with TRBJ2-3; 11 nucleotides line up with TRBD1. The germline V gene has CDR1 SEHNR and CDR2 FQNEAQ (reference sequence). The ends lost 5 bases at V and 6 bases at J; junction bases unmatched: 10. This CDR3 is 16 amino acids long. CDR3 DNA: TGTGCCAGCAGCCCGCCGGGACAGGGGGTTTTGGATACGCAGTATTTT. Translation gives CASSPPGQGVLDTQYF.

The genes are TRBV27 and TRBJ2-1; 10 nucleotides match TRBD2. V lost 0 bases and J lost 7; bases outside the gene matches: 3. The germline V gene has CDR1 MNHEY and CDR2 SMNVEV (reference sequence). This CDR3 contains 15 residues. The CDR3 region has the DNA TGTGCCAGCAGTTTATCTGGAGCGGGGGGGAATGAGCAGTTCTTC. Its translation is CASSLSGAGGNEQFF.

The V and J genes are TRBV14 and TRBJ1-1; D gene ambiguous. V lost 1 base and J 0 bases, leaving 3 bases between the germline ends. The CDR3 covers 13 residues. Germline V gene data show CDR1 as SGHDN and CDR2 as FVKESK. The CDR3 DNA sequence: TGTGCCAGCAGCCAAGGGGTGAACACTGAAGCTTTCTTT. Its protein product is CASSQGVNTEAFF.

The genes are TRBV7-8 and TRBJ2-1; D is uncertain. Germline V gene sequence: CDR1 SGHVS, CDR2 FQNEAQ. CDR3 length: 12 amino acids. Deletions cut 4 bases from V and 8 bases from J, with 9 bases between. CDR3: CASSSLGDEQFF. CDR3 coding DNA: TGTGCCAGCAGCTCTTTGGGCGATGAGCAGTTCTTC. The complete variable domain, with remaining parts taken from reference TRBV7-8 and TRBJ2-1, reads GAGVSQSPRYKVAKRGQDVALRCDPISGHVSLFWYQQALGQGPEFLTYFQNEAQLDKSGLPSDRFFAERPEGSVSTLKIQRTQQEDSAVYLCASSSLGDEQFFGPGTRLTVL.

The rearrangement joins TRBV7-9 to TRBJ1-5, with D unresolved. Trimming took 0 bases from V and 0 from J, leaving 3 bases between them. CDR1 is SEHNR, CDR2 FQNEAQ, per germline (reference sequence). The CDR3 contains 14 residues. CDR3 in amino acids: CASSLASSNQPQHF. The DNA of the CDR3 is TGTGCCAGCAGCTTAGCCAGTAGCAATCAGCCCCAGCATTTT.